Listed here are 27 T cell receptor beta chains from one sample, sequenced in a study of T-cell memory formation after mild COVID-19. TCRdb re-derived calls from the 5' RACE reads in MiXCR, one entry per CDR3 protein. The sample holds some 290,000 distinct CDR3 sequences; roughly 17% are singletons and the top ten take about a fifth. The sample comprised PBMCs or a T cell subset sorted from them (not recorded which). The source of these receptors is a man aged 18 to 35 who had mild COVID-19 (a few samples of this study predate the infection). Cell type and time point are not known.

The chain carries TRBV7-2 and TRBJ2-5; no clear D. V was shortened by 2 bases and J by 6 bases, with 10 bases between the two germline ends. Germline values: CDR1 SGHTA, CDR2 FQGNSA. This CDR3 contains 13 residues. This chain's CDR3 is CASSLSEFKTQYF. The CDR3 nucleotides read TGTGCCAGCAGCTTATCTGAGTTCAAGACCCAGTACTTC.

V usage is TRBV18 and J usage is TRBJ2-2; D is uncertain. V was cut by 4 bases and J by 6 bases, with 6 bases left in between. The CDR3 has 12 residues. Germline values: CDR1 KGHSH, CDR2 LQKENI. The CDR3 nucleotides read TGTGCCAGCTCACGTGATCCCGGGGAGCTGTTTTTT. This translates into CASSRDPGELFF. The variable domain in full, with the rest retrieved from reference TRBV18 and TRBJ2-2, is NAGVMQNPRHLVRRRGQEARLRCSPMKGHSHVYWYRQLPEEGLKFMVYLQKENIIDESGMPKERFSAEFPKEGPSILRIQQVVRGDSAAYFCASSRDPGELFFGEGSRLTVL.

The chain is built from TRBV5-1 and TRBJ1-1; D remains ambiguous. Germline CDR1 reads SGHRS; CDR2 reads YFSETQ. This CDR3 has 15 amino acids. V shed 3 bases and J shed 0 bases, with 12 bases lying between them. CDR3 coding DNA: TGCGCCAGCAGCTCCCGTGGGGTAGTGAACACTGAAGCTTTCTTT. Amino acids: CASSSRGVVNTEAFF. Full variable domain (rest looked up from reference TRBV5-1 and TRBJ1-1): KAGVTQTPRYLIKTRGQQVTLSCSPISGHRSVSWYQQTPGQGLQFLFEYFSETQRNKGNFPGRFSGRQFSNSRSEMNVSTLELGDSALYLCASSSRGVVNTEAFFGQGTRLTVV.

This clonotype occurred a few times. The chain uses TRBV20-1 and TRBJ2-7; either TRBD1 or TRBD2 may supply D (6 bases each). Looked up from germline, CDR1 is DFQATT and CDR2 is SNEGSKA (reference sequence). V lost 3 bases and J lost 0, with 15 bases in between. The CDR3 extends over 15 amino acids. CDR3 sequence: CSASFTGAYSYEQYF. The DNA of the CDR3 is TGCAGTGCTAGCTTTACGGGGGCGTACTCCTACGAGCAGTACTTC.

The rearrangement links TRBV5-5 to TRBJ2-7, with 9 bases identical to TRBD1. Trimming cost V 2 bases and J 2 bases; bases outside gene matches: 2. This CDR3 has 14 amino acids. Germline-derived CDR1 and CDR2 are SGHKS and YYEKEE (reference sequence). CDR3 nucleotides: TGTGCCAGCAGCTTAGGGGACAGGGCCTACGAGCAGTACTTC. It yields the protein CASSLGDRAYEQYF.

This clonotype appeared a few times. The V gene is TRBV12-3 or TRBV12-4, the J gene TRBJ1-1, with D tentatively TRBD1 (5 bases). V lost 3 bases, J lost 6 bases, and 17 bases lay in between. This CDR3 spans 15 amino acids. The CDR3 is CASSFVAGWEAEAFF. In DNA form, the CDR3 reads TGTGCCAGCAGTTTCGTGGCAGGGTGGGAGGCTGAAGCTTTCTTT.

This clonotype was recorded a few times. The chain joins TRBV7-3 to TRBJ2-7, with a tentative D call TRBD2 (5 bases). The CDR3 is 14 amino acids. Deletions cut 2 bases from V and 2 bases from J, with 10 bases between. Germline V gene lookup returns CDR1 SGHTA and CDR2 FQGTGA. CDR3 nucleotide sequence: TGTGCCAGCAGCTTACATCCGGGAACCTACGAGCAGTACTTC. This translates into CASSLHPGTYEQYF.

This clonotype appeared a few times. The chain joins TRBV6-5 to TRBJ2-2, with 7 bases aligning to TRBD2. Germline V lookup: CDR1 MNHEY, CDR2 SVGAGI. The V gene end was trimmed by 6 bases and the J gene end by 7 bases; junction bases not matched to a gene: 5. The CDR3 is 13 amino acids. The CDR3 DNA sequence: TGTGCCAGCAGCCGACGGACTAGCGGGGAGCTGTTTTTT. This codes for CASSRRTSGELFF.

This sequence joins TRBV12-3 or TRBV12-4 and TRBJ1-1; TRBD1 might be the D (5 bases). The CDR3 is made up of 15 amino acids. The ends were cut back, 6 bases at V and 2 bases at J, with 16 bases in the middle. This CDR3 reads CASSFPGGSNTEAFF. The CDR3, as DNA: TGTGCCAGCAGCTTCCCCGGGGGGTCCAACACTGAAGCTTTCTTT.

The J gene is TRBJ2-5, the V gene TRBV4-3, with D unresolved. The CDR3 totals 15 residues. The V gene lost 2 bases and the J gene lost 5 bases, with 15 bases spanning the gap. Germline V gives CDR1 LGHNA, CDR2 YSLEER. The CDR3 is CASSQRLYSGETQYF. In nucleotides, the CDR3 is TGCGCCAGCAGCCAAAGATTATACTCTGGGGAGACCCAGTACTTC.

The sample holds a few counts of this clonotype. The rearrangement links TRBV12-3 or TRBV12-4 to TRBJ2-1; TRBD2 might be the D (7 bases). CDR3 length: 16 residues. V was pared by 8 bases and J by 6 bases, with 23 bases between. This CDR3 reads CASALPEGGALNEQFF. CDR3 in DNA: TGTGCCAGCGCCCTCCCGGAAGGGGGGGCCCTCAATGAGCAGTTCTTC.

This rearrangement joins TRBV7-9 to TRBJ2-5; D is ambiguous. The CDR3 length is 13 residues. Between the trimmed V and J ends, which lost 1 base and 3 bases, there was a span of 6 bases. Germline V lookup: CDR1 SEHNR, CDR2 FQNEAQ (reference sequence). The CDR3, as DNA: TGTGCCAGCAGCTTAGTGCAAGAAGAGACCCAGTACTTC. Translating it yields CASSLVQEETQYF. Filled out from reference TRBV7-9 and TRBJ2-5, the complete variable domain reads DTGVSQNPRHKITKRGQNVTFRCDPISEHNRLYWYRQTLGQGPEFLTYFQNEAQLEKSRLLSDRFSAERPKGSFSTLEIQRTEQGDSAMYLCASSLVQEETQYFGPGTRLLVL.

This clonotype turned up a few times. V and J are TRBV7-2 and TRBJ2-1; 14 positions match TRBD2. CDR3 size: 15 residues. The V and J ends lost 6 bases and 10 bases, in that order; junction bases with no gene match: 8. The V gene's germline CDR1 is SGHTA and CDR2 FQGNSA. DNA of the CDR3: TGTGCCAGCAGGGGACCGGGACTAGCGGGGGCCGAGCAGTTCTTC. Its translation is CASRGPGLAGAEQFF.

V and J are TRBV20-1 and TRBJ1-2; 8 bases agree with TRBD1. Trimming cost V 5 bases and J 5 bases; bases outside gene matches: 19. The germline V gene has CDR1 DFQATT and CDR2 SNEGSKA (reference sequence). CDR3 size: 17 residues. CDR3 amino acids: CSADGTGGGASGYGYTF. The CDR3 DNA reads TGCAGTGCTGATGGGACAGGCGGCGGTGCCTCCGGATATGGCTACACCTTC.

This clonotype was seen a handful of times. The chain recombines TRBV9 with TRBJ1-2; 8 nucleotides align to TRBD1. The V segment lost 3 bases and the J segment 8 bases; nucleotides outside the gene matches: 15. CDR3 size: 16 residues. Germline V lookup: CDR1 SGDLS, CDR2 YYNGEE. The CDR3 region is CASSELGGTGPRGYTF. Written as DNA, the CDR3 is TGTGCCAGCAGCGAACTAGGGGGGACAGGACCTAGGGGCTACACCTTC.

This clonotype was found a few times. The chain recombines TRBV5-1 with TRBJ2-1; a possible D gene is TRBD2 (5 bases). Germline V gene lookup returns CDR1 SGHRS and CDR2 YFSETQ. The CDR3 is made up of 18 amino acids. Trimming left V 3 bases short and J 0 bases short, with 19 bases between. CDR3 in DNA: TGCGCCAGCAGCTCCAGCCTCACGGGAAGAAACTCCTACAATGAGCAGTTCTTC. Translated: CASSSSLTGRNSYNEQFF.

V and J are TRBV9 and TRBJ1-2; TRBD1 aligns across 11 bases. V shed 3 bases and J 3 bases; nucleotides not matched to a gene: 4. CDR1 and CDR2 from the germline V gene are SGDLS and YYNGEE. The CDR3 runs 15 residues. CDR3 nucleotides: TGTGCCAGCAGCGGGACAGGGGGCGTCGACTATGGCTACACCTTC. This codes for CASSGTGGVDYGYTF.

The chain combines TRBV7-8 with TRBJ1-6, with D uncertain. Germline V gene sequence: CDR1 SGHVS, CDR2 FQNEAQ. The CDR3 sequence is 14 residues long. Trimming left V 2 bases short and J 7 bases short, with 9 bases between. The CDR3 DNA is TGTGCCAGCAGCTTATGGGTAGAGAATTCACCCCTCCACTTT. Translated, it gives CASSLWVENSPLHF.

J is TRBJ1-6 and V is TRBV6-5; D remains ambiguous. Between the trimmed V and J ends, which lost 2 bases and 9 bases, there was a span of 11 bases. Germline values: CDR1 MNHEY, CDR2 SVGAGI. The CDR3 covers 14 residues. Written as DNA, the CDR3 is TGTGCCAGCAGTTACAGGGAATTGAGTTCACCCCTCCACTTT. Encoded protein: CASSYRELSSPLHF.

This clonotype was detected only a few times. The CDR3 DNA reads as TGTGCCAGCAGCCCCAGCGGGGGCAACATATGGCCCCAGCATTTT. It translates to CASSPSGGNIWPQHF. The chain links TRBV7-9 to TRBJ1-5; D is possibly TRBD1 (6 bases). This CDR3 spans 15 amino acids. From germline, CDR1 is SEHNR and CDR2 FQNEAQ (reference sequence). Trimming pared 5 bases from V and 9 bases from J, leaving 20 bases between.

The V call is TRBV6-1, the J call TRBJ2-2; TRBD2 matches 11 bases. Germline V CDR1 and CDR2: MNHNS, SASEGT. The junction had 3 bases not matched to a gene; V was cut back by 6 bases and J by 6 bases. This CDR3 has 14 amino acids. CDR3 sequence reads: CASRVAGGPGELFF. The CDR3 DNA reads as TGTGCCAGCAGGGTAGCGGGGGGGCCCGGGGAGCTGTTTTTT.

The J gene is TRBJ2-7, the V gene TRBV6-2 or TRBV6-3; D assignment may be TRBD1 or TRBD2 (6 bases each). The CDR3 has 14 residues. With 7 bases removed from V and 3 bases from J, the gap between germline ends came to 16 bases. Germline lookup yields CDR1 MNHEY and CDR2 SVGEGT. The CDR3 nucleotides read TGTGCCAGCAAAGAGGTCGGAGGGGGCTACGAGCAGTACTTC. It encodes CASKEVGGGYEQYF.

The V call is TRBV7-6, the J call TRBJ2-2; 9 bases agree with TRBD1. This CDR3 has 14 residues. V dropped 4 bases and J dropped 7; count of bases not matched to a gene: 4. Germline values: CDR1 SGHVS, CDR2 FNYEAQ. The CDR3 reads CASSYPGQGGELFF. Written as DNA, the CDR3 is TGTGCCAGCAGCTATCCGGGACAGGGCGGGGAGCTGTTTTTT. Complete variable domain (other parts from reference TRBV7-6 and TRBJ2-2): GAGVSQSPRYKVTKRGQDVALRCDPISGHVSLYWYRQALGQGPEFLTYFNYEAQQDKSGLPNDRFSAERPEGSISTLTIQRTEQRDSAMYRCASSYPGQGGELFFGEGSRLTVL.

This clonotype was counted ten times or more. The V and J genes are TRBV6-1 and TRBJ2-7; TRBD1 is a possible D gene (6 bases). CDR3 length: 12 residues. Germline CDR1 MNHNS, CDR2 SASEGT. Trimming left V 5 bases short and J 6 bases short, with 11 bases between. DNA of the CDR3: TGTGCCAGCAGTCCACAGGGAACCGAGCAGTACTTC. Translated, it gives CASSPQGTEQYF.

This chain links TRBV9 with TRBJ2-5; D tentatively fits TRBD1 or TRBD2 (5 bases each). Germline V gene sequence: CDR1 SGDLS, CDR2 YYNGEE. V was clipped by 4 bases and J by 5 bases, with 15 bases between them. The CDR3 contains 14 residues. The CDR3 coding sequence is TGTGCCAGCAGCCTCGGGACGGGACGGGAGACCCAGTACTTC. It encodes CASSLGTGRETQYF.

The chain is built from TRBV5-4 and TRBJ1-1, with D hard to call. CDR3 length: 13 residues. Trimming cost V 5 bases and J 0 bases, with 8 bases left between them. From germline, CDR1 is SGHNT and CDR2 YYREEE (reference sequence). The CDR3 spells CASSPVVNTEAFF. The CDR3 DNA sequence: TGTGCCAGCAGTCCTGTCGTGAACACTGAAGCTTTCTTT.

J is TRBJ2-2 and V is TRBV24-1; no definite D call. Germline CDR1 reads KGHDR; CDR2 reads SFDVKD. The length of the CDR3 is 13 residues. Trimming took 7 bases from V and 4 from J, leaving 9 bases between them. The CDR3 is CATRAQGTGELFF. CDR3 DNA sequence: TGTGCCACCAGAGCGCAAGGCACCGGGGAGCTGTTTTTT.